The entry below describes one T cell receptor beta chain. This CDR3 has 16 amino acids. V shed 0 bases, J shed 2 bases, and the junction held 4 bases outside the gene matches. In germline, CDR1 is SGHRS, CDR2 YFSETQ. Single viable CD3+CD4+CD8-CD45RO+ cells were sorted as the memory CD4+ T cells. The record originates from a study of memory CD4+ T cells and cytomegalovirus serostatus. TCRdb's copy holds only in-frame clones and misses some; the assay was immunoSEQ multiplex PCR. The table lists about 62,000 clones, roughly three quarters of them singletons. The sequenced material came from memory CD4+ T cells from blood. V usage is TRBV5-1 and J usage is TRBJ2-3; 9 nucleotides line up with TRBD2. The clonotype comes from an adult in good health and CMV-seropositive. The CDR3 DNA is TGCGCCAGCAGCTTGGTAATAGCGGGGGCCACAGATACGCAGTATTTT. Translation gives CASSLVIAGATDTQYF.